This TCR beta chain was obtained from a study of tumor-infiltrating lymphocytes in primary liver carcinoma. Background on the study: Stage T1-T3 N0M0 tumors spanned about 4.2 to 10 cm. Samples returned roughly 3.5 to 7.13 million productive TCRbeta reads, a yield that was similar across tissue types. Findings of the study overall: Significantly greater top-250-clone fractions characterized tumors relative to blood (p = 0.039).

With a constant-region primer, TCR beta cDNA was made from around 530 ng of total RNA. Libraries covering TCR beta were generated through three nested multiplex PCR rounds (using a slightly modified ARM-PCR). TRBV1-TRBV30 forward primers paired with a C-beta reverse primer drove the first two PCR rounds, 10 cycles each. TCRdb reprocessed the multiplex PCR reads via MiXCR and lists one record per CDR3 protein. Of approximately 210,000 distinct CDR3 sequences in the sample, around three fifths were seen once. The CDR3 runs 15 residues. The germline V gene has CDR1 SQVTM and CDR2 ANQGSEA. The trim removed 7 bases at V and 2 bases at J, leaving 4 bases unmatched. Extraction also yielded germline DNA, while blood RNA was obtained from unsorted whole blood. This clonotype has a count of ten or more. Its target is not known.

The TCR originated in a woman aged 55-75 years with primary liver carcinoma and hepatitis B virus infection. The source material was peripheral blood. This chain joins TRBV29-1 and TRBJ2-3; 15 nucleotides align to TRBD2. The CDR3 DNA follows: TGCAGCGGCGGACTAGCGGGGGGGTTCACAGATACGCAGTATTTT. Amino acid sequence: CSGGLAGGFTDTQYF.